Listed here is a single TCR beta chain. Its specificity is not known. The data were obtained in a study of cytomegalovirus exposure and HLA in healthy donors. Study-wide points: Through in vitro validation, three CMV-associated chains were shown to be specific for CMV antigens.

The V gene's germline CDR1 is SGHVS and CDR2 FNYEAQ. This CDR3 spans 19 amino acids. V dropped 1 base and J dropped 7; count of bases not matched to a gene: 18. Both 60 Vbeta primers and 13 Jbeta primers went into the PCR. Authors' methods: An analysis that came later counted some 81 million unique TCR beta chains, around 12 million shared. TCRdb's table, derived via immunoSEQ multiplex PCR, lists solely in-frame clones and lacks some. V and J calls plus clone size are reproduced from that table; the DNA served to infer D and trimming. The data contain 72,000 or so clones, 70% to 85% of them singletons. Donors had nominal health at sampling but likely had unrecorded immune exposures.

The TCR was taken from a human donor in good health. V and J are TRBV7-6 and TRBJ2-3, with 9 positions matching TRBD2. The sequencing sample was made of PBMCs. The CDR3 coding sequence is TGTGCCAGCAGCTTAGACGCCTTTAGGGGCGGGAGGGCCTGGCATACGCAGTATTTT. This encodes CASSLDAFRGGRAWHTQYF.